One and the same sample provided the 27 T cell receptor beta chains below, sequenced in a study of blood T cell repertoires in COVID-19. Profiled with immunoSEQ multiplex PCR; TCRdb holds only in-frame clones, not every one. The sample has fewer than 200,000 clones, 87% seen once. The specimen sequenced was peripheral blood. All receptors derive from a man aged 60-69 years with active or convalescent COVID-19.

The CDR3 DNA is TGTGCCAGCAGTGAAGGACAGGGGGTGGGCTACACCTTC. It translates to CASSEGQGVGYTF. This chain joins TRBV6-1 and TRBJ1-2; 9 nucleotides align to TRBD1. Germline loops: CDR1 MNHNS, CDR2 SASEGT. V lost 1 base, J lost 8 bases, and 2 bases stayed unmatched. This CDR3 is 13 amino acids long.

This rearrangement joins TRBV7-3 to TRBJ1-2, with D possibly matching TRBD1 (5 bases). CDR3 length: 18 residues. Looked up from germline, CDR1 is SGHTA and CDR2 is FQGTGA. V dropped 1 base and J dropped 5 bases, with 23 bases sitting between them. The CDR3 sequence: CASSLKPQRAGRTYGYTF. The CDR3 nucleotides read TGTGCCAGCAGCTTAAAACCCCAGCGGGCAGGGAGGACTTATGGCTACACCTTC. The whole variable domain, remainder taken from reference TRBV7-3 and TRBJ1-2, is GAGVSQTPSNKVTEKGKYVELRCDPISGHTALYWYRQSLGQGPEFLIYFQGTGAADDSGLPNDRFFAVRPEGSVSTLKIQRTERGDSAVYLCASSLKPQRAGRTYGYTFGSGTRLTVV.

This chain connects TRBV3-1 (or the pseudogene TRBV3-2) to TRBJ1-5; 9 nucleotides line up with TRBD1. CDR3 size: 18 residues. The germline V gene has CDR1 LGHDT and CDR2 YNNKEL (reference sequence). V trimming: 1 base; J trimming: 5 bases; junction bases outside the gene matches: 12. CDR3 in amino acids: CASSQGLGTGTRDQPQHF. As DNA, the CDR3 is TGTGCCAGCAGCCAAGGTCTCGGGACAGGGACCCGGGATCAGCCCCAGCATTTT.

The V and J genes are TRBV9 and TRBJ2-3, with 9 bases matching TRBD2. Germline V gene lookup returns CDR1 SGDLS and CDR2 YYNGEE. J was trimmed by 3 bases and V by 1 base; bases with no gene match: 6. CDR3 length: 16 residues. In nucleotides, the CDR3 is TGTGCCAGCAGCGTACCTAGCGGGGTTTCGACAGATACGCAGTATTTT. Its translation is CASSVPSGVSTDTQYF.

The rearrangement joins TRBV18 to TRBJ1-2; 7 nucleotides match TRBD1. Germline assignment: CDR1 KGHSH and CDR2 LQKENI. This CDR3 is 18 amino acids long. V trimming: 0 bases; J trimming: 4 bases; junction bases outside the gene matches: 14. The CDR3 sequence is CASSPPGGVTGRFYGYTF. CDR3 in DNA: TGTGCCAGCTCACCACCGGGAGGAGTGACAGGGAGGTTCTATGGCTACACCTTC.

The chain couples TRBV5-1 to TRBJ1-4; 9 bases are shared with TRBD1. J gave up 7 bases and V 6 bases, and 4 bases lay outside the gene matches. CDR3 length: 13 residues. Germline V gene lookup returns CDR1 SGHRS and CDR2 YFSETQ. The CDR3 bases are TGCGCCAGCACCCCGGGACAGGGTGAAAAACTGTTTTTT. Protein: CASTPGQGEKLFF. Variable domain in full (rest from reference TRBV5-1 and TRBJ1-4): KAGVTQTPRYLIKTRGQQVTLSCSPISGHRSVSWYQQTPGQGLQFLFEYFSETQRNKGNFPGRFSGRQFSNSRSEMNVSTLELGDSALYLCASTPGQGEKLFFGSGTQLSVL.

CDR3 protein: CAISEGALVETQYF. CDR3 sequence (DNA): TGTGCCATCAGTGAGGGGGCGCTAGTAGAGACCCAGTACTTC. The gene calls are TRBV10-3 and TRBJ2-5, with a possible D match to TRBD1 (5 bases). The germline CDR1 and CDR2 sequences are ENHRY and SYGVKD. The CDR3 contains 14 residues. The ends were cut back, 2 bases at V and 4 bases at J, with 11 bases in the middle.

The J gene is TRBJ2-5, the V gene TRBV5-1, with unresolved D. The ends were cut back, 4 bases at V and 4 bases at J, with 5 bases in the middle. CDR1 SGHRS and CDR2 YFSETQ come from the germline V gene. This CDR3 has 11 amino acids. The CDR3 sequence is CASSVRETQYF. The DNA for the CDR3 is TGCGCCAGCAGCGTTAGAGAGACCCAGTACTTC.

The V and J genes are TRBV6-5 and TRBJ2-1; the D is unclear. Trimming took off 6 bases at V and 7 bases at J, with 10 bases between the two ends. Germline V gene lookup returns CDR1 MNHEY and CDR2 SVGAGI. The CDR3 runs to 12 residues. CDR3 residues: CASSVRGNEQFF. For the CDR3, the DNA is TGTGCCAGCAGCGTGCGCGGTAATGAGCAGTTCTTC.

CDR3 in DNA: TGTGCCAGCAGCCAAGGCGGGTCAGGACAGTATTTT. Translation: CASSQGGSGQYF. The V call is TRBV3-1 (or the pseudogene TRBV3-2), the J call TRBJ2-3; D perhaps matches TRBD2 (5 bases). With 1 base removed from V and 12 bases from J, the gap between germline ends came to 11 bases. CDR1 is LGHDT and CDR2 is YNNKEL in the germline V gene (reference sequence). This CDR3 has 12 residues.

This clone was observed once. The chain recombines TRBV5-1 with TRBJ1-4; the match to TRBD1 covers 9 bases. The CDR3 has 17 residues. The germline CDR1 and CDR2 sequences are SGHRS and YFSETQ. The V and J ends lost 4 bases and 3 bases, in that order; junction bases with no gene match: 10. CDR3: CASSRGTGSGANEKLFF. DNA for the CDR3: TGCGCCAGCAGCAGAGGGACAGGGAGTGGGGCTAATGAAAAACTGTTTTTT.

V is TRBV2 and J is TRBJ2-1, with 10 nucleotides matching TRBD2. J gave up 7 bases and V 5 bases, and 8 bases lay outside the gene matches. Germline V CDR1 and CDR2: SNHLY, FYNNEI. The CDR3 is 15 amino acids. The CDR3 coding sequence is TGTGCCAGCAGTCGAGCGGGGGGGCCGTCGAATGAGCAGTTCTTC. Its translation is CASSRAGGPSNEQFF.

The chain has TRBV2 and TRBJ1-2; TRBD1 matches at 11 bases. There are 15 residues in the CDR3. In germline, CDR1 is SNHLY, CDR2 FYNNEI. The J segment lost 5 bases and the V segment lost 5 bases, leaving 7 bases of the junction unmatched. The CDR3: CASSSRTGGEYGYTF. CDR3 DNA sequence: TGTGCCAGCAGTTCCCGGACAGGGGGCGAATATGGCTACACCTTC.

The CDR3 DNA sequence: TGTGCCAGCAGTGCCAGACAGAACACTGAAGCTTTCTTT. It codes for CASSARQNTEAFF. J is TRBJ1-1 and V is TRBV27, with D hard to call. Looked up from germline, CDR1 is MNHEY and CDR2 is SMNVEV (reference sequence). Trimming stripped 5 bases from V and 1 base from J, with 8 bases between. The CDR3 contains 13 residues.

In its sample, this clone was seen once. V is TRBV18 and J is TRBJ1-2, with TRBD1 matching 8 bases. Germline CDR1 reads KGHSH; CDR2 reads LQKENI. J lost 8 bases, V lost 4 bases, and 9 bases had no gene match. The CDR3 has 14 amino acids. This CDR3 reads CASSLTDRGNGYTF. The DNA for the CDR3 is TGTGCCAGCTCACTTACCGACAGGGGTAACGGCTACACCTTC.

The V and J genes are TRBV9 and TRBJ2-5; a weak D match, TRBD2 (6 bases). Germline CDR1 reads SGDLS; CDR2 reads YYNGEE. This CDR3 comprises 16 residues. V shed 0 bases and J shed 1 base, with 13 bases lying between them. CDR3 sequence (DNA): TGTGCCAGCAGCGTAGGCGGGACCCCTTCCCAAGAGACCCAGTACTTC. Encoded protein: CASSVGGTPSQETQYF.

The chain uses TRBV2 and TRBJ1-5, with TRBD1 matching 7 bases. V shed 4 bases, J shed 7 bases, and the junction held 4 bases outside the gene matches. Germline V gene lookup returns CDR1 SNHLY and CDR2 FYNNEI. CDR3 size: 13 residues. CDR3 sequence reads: CASSGQGEQPQHF. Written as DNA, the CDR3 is TGTGCCAGCAGTGGACAGGGTGAACAGCCCCAGCATTTT.

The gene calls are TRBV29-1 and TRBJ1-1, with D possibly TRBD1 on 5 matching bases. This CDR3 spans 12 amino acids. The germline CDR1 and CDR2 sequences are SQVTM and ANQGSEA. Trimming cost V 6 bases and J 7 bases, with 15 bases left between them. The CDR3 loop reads CSVHGGGIEAFF. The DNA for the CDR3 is TGCAGCGTCCATGGGGGGGGGATTGAAGCTTTCTTT.

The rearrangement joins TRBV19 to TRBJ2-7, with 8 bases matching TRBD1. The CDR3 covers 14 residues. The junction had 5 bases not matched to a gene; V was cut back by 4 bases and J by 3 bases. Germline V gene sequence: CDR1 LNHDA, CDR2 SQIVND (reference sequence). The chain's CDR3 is CASSRGRGLYEQYF. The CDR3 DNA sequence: TGTGCCAGTAGTAGGGGCAGGGGGCTCTACGAGCAGTACTTC.

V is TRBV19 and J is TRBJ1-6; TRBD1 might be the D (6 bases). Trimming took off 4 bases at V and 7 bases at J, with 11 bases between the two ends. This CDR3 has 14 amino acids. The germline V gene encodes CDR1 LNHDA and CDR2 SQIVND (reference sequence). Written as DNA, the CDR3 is TGTGCCAGTAGTAAAGGACAGAAGAATTCACCCCTCCACTTT. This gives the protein CASSKGQKNSPLHF.

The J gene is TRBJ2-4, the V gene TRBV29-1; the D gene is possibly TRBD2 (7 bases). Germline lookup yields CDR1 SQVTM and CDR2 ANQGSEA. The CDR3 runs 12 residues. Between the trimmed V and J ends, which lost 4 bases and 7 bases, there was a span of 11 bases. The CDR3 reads CSVGGGENIQYF. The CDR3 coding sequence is TGCAGCGTTGGAGGGGGGGAGAACATTCAGTACTTC.

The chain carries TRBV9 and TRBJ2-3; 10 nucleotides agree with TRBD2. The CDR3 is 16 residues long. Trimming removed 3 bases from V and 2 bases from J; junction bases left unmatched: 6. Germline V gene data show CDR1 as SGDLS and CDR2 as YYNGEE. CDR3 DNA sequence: TGTGCCAGCAGCGGGGGACTAGCGTACAACACAGATACGCAGTATTTT. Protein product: CASSGGLAYNTDTQYF.

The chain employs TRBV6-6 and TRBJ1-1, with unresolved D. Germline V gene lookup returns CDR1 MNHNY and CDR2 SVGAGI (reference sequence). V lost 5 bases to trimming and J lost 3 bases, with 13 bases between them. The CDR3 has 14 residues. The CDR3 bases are TGTGCCAGCAGTCCTCCTAACGGGGACACTGAAGCTTTCTTT. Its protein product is CASSPPNGDTEAFF.

The CDR3 protein is CASRPGGYEQYF. The CDR3 DNA reads TGTGCCAGCAGACCAGGGGGCTACGAGCAGTACTTC. The chain is built from TRBV6-5 and TRBJ2-7; 7 positions match TRBD1. After removal of 6 bases from V and 3 bases from J, the junction contained 2 bases not matched to a gene. There are 12 residues in the CDR3. CDR1 MNHEY and CDR2 SVGAGI come from the germline V gene.

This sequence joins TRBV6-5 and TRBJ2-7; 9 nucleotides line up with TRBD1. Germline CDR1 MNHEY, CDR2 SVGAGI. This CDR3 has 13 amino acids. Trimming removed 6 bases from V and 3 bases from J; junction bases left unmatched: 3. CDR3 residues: CASRGQGRYEQYF. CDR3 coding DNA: TGTGCCAGCAGGGGACAGGGTCGCTACGAGCAGTACTTC.

The CDR3 nucleotides are TGTGCCACCAGTGACTCTGGACAGTTTTCCTCTGGGGCCAACGTCCTGACTTTC. This translates into CATSDSGQFSSGANVLTF. The chain links TRBV24-1 to TRBJ2-6; tentative D call: TRBD1 (6 bases). V shed 4 bases and J shed 0 bases, with 15 bases lying between them. Germline loops: CDR1 KGHDR, CDR2 SFDVKD. This CDR3 contains 18 residues.

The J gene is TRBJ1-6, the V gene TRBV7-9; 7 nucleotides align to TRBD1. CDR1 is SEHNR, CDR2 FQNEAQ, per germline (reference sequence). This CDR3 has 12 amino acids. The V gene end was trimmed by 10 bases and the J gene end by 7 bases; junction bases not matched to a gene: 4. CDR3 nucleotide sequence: TGTGCCACTGGGACAGTAAATTCACCCCTCCACTTT. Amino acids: CATGTVNSPLHF.